This paragraph reports one T cell receptor (beta chain). Antigen: not known. These data belong to a study of identical twins. Unique molecular identifiers were in the cDNA, with template-switch universal primer binding. TCRdb passed the 5' RACE reads through MiXCR, listing each CDR3 protein once. The sample has around 250,000 distinct CDR3 sequences, around 8% seen once. Study-level findings and limits: Some out-of-frame alpha sequences were shared by twins, and these showed excess low generation probability. Clonotypes of the beta chain that were abundant in cord blood carried fewer insertions (memory repertoires showed none). Invariant MAIT and iNKT cells may have partly biased zero-insertion analyses.

Germline V gene lookup returns CDR1 DFQATT and CDR2 SNEGSKA (reference sequence). The V gene end was trimmed by 6 bases and the J gene end by 1 base; junction bases not matched to a gene: 11. CDR3 length: 16 amino acids. The same data also went into a second study, on yellow fever vaccine responses in identical twins.

The chain combines TRBV20-1 with TRBJ2-3; 9 positions match TRBD1. Specimen: CD8+ T cells sorted from blood. This TCR was sampled from a woman aged 18 to 35 in good health. CDR3 region: CSAQVAGTGRTDTQYF. CDR3 nucleotide sequence: TGCAGTGCCCAAGTCGCAGGGACAGGGCGCACAGATACGCAGTATTTT.